This TCR beta chain was retrieved from a study of T-cell reconstitution after alpha-beta-depleted transplantation in children. Germline loops: CDR1 SGHAT, CDR2 FQNNGV. This CDR3 is 18 amino acids long. Trimming left V 1 base short and J 5 bases short, with 23 bases between. As it was prepared, the TCRbeta library received unique molecular identifiers. TCRdb re-analysed the PCR reads in MiXCR, keeping a single row per CDR3 protein. Among hundreds of thousands of distinct CDR3 sequences listed, about 11% were seen once. This clonotype showed up many times. V usage is TRBV11-2 and J usage is TRBJ2-5; a weak D match, TRBD1 (7 bases). This receptor was taken from a human donor who donated a stem cell graft to a child with acute lymphoblastic leukemia. This specimen consisted of PBMCs from the stem cell graft donor, obtained from the stem cell graft. In nucleotides, the CDR3 is TGTGCCAGCAGCTTAGGACAGGGAGCCGCGGCGGGGTGGGAGACCCAGTACTTC. The encoded protein is CASSLGQGAAAGWETQYF.